This TCR beta chain was found in a study of blood T cell repertoires in COVID-19. Study-level information: Nucleic acid was either cDNA or gDNA, and it came from T cells, B-cell-depleted T cells, or PBMCs.

The data were produced by immunoSEQ multiplex PCR, yet TCRdb's version contains in-frame clones alone and is incomplete. Among fewer than 300,000 clones listed, 88% were seen once. Germline CDR1 is LNHDA and CDR2 is SQIVND (reference sequence). V lost 1 base, J lost 5 bases, and 26 bases lay in between. This CDR3 spans 20 amino acids. What was sequenced was peripheral blood. This clonotype was sampled from a young man with active or convalescent COVID-19. This chain uses TRBV19 with TRBJ1-4; TRBD1 is a possible D gene (5 bases). CDR3 amino acids: CASSIGSGLPSRGYNEKLFF. The CDR3 DNA reads TGTGCCAGTAGTATAGGTTCGGGACTCCCCTCTCGGGGATACAATGAAAAACTGTTTTTT.